This T cell receptor beta chain was profiled in a study of blood T cell repertoires in COVID-19. The overall study: Spain, Italy and the United States supplied samples that represented acute and convalescent COVID-19.

The participants were between about 18 and 90 years old and came from roughly 24 US areas. Cohort allocation depended upon clinical history that participants reported. The study counted Cohort 3 donors as recovered given two negative PCRs, clearance, or symptom resolution. Only one count was recorded for this clone. Sequencing was performed with immunoSEQ multiplex PCR; in TCRdb, only in-frame clones are kept and a portion is missing. The top ten hold 1.7% of the sample, which has a few hundred thousand clones, approximately 89% seen once. Per the germline V gene, CDR1 is SGHRS and CDR2 is YFSETQ. V was shortened by 1 base and J by 4 bases, with 21 bases between the two germline ends. CDR3 length: 18 amino acids.

This chain uses TRBV5-1 with TRBJ2-1; possible D gene TRBD2, 7 bases. The sequenced material came from PBMCs or T cells enriched from blood (not recorded which). The receptor's source is a woman younger than 45 who had recovered from COVID-19. CDR3 loop: CASSLIAPGGGQYNEQFF. The CDR3 coding sequence is TGCGCCAGCAGCTTGATAGCCCCTGGCGGGGGCCAATACAATGAGCAGTTCTTC.